Below are 25 T cell receptor beta chains sequenced from a single sample in a study of blood T cell repertoires in COVID-19. Measured with immunoSEQ multiplex PCR; TCRdb has only the in-frame clones, and not every one. Of roughly 220,000 clones detected, around 90% appear once; the ten largest clones hold about 15%. The sample taken for sequencing was PBMCs or T cells enriched from blood (not recorded which). These TCRs come from a man aged 25 to 45 who had been exposed to COVID-19.

The rearrangement uses TRBV5-1 and TRBJ2-7; the match to TRBD1 covers 12 bases. This CDR3 is 15 amino acids long. Trimming cost V 5 bases and J 5 bases; bases outside gene matches: 8. Germline V lookup: CDR1 SGHRS, CDR2 YFSETQ. In DNA form, the CDR3 reads TGCGCCAGCAGATCGGGACAGGGGGCGGGCAACGAGCAGTACTTC. Translation: CASRSGQGAGNEQYF.

The V call is TRBV3-1 (or the pseudogene TRBV3-2), the J call TRBJ2-2; D is unresolved. Germline CDR1 and CDR2: LGHDT and YNNKEL (reference sequence). Trimming took 1 base from V and 6 from J, leaving 6 bases between them. This CDR3 comprises 13 residues. The CDR3 DNA is TGTGCCAGCAGCCAAGTGGCCCCCGGGGAGCTGTTTTTT. Its protein is CASSQVAPGELFF.

In its sample, this clone was seen a few times. CDR3 in DNA: TGTGCCACTTTCGGAGCCAAAAACATTCAGTACTTC. The encoded protein is CATFGAKNIQYF. The rearrangement joins TRBV27 to TRBJ2-4; D is uncertain. The CDR3 contains 12 residues. Germline CDR1 reads MNHEY; CDR2 reads SMNVEV (reference sequence). V lost 10 bases and J lost 0, with 7 bases in between.

This clone has just a few counts. The chain links TRBV7-2 to TRBJ2-1, with D perhaps TRBD2 (6 bases). The CDR3 loop spans 15 amino acids. Germline assignment: CDR1 SGHTA and CDR2 FQGNSA. V lost 0 bases and J 4 bases, leaving 10 bases between the germline ends. The DNA of the CDR3 is TGTGCCAGCAGCTTAGCCGGGGGAAGATACAATGAGCAGTTCTTC. Protein: CASSLAGGRYNEQFF.

The V call is TRBV5-4, the J call TRBJ2-3, with a weak D call TRBD2 (5 bases). The CDR3 covers 14 residues. Germline CDR1 reads SGHNT; CDR2 reads YYREEE (reference sequence). The ends were cut back, 4 bases at V and 6 bases at J, with 15 bases in the middle. CDR3 in amino acids: CASSPWTRVDTQYF. CDR3 sequence (DNA): TGTGCCAGCAGCCCCTGGACTCGGGTGGATACGCAGTATTTT.

The chain employs TRBV24-1 and TRBJ1-1; D is unclear. Trimming shortened V by 4 bases and J by 1 base, and 18 bases separated the two germline ends. This CDR3 contains 17 residues. Germline CDR1 reads KGHDR; CDR2 reads SFDVKD. The CDR3 DNA sequence: TGTGCCACCAGTGACCCGTACGGGTGGCAGCAGAACACTGAAGCTTTCTTT. It is translated as CATSDPYGWQQNTEAFF.

The chain has TRBV5-1 and TRBJ2-1, with 11 nucleotides matching TRBD2. The CDR3 sequence is 15 residues long. V lost 0 bases to trimming and J lost 15 bases; unmatched junction nucleotides: 11. CDR1 SGHRS and CDR2 YFSETQ come from the germline V gene. CDR3: CASSLEGASGGPRFF. The CDR3 nucleotides are TGCGCCAGCAGCTTGGAAGGGGCTAGCGGGGGGCCCCGGTTCTTC.

The chain uses TRBV2 and TRBJ1-2, with D possibly TRBD1 on 6 matching bases. Per the germline V gene, CDR1 is SNHLY and CDR2 is FYNNEI. Trimming took 1 base from V and 2 from J, leaving 11 bases between them. CDR3 length: 15 amino acids. In nucleotides, the CDR3 is TGTGCCAGCAGTGAAGAGGGGGTTTGGAACTATGGCTACACCTTC. It encodes CASSEEGVWNYGYTF.

V gene TRBV6-5 combines with J gene TRBJ1-1, with a possible D match to TRBD1 (6 bases). CDR3 length equals 15 residues. Germline loops: CDR1 MNHEY, CDR2 SVGAGI. V lost 8 bases and J lost 1, with 17 bases in between. CDR3 nucleotide sequence: TGTGCCAGCGGACCCCCGGGGGGGCCGAACACTGAAGCTTTCTTT. It translates to CASGPPGGPNTEAFF.

The chain joins TRBV6-5 to TRBJ2-5, with 8 bases aligning to TRBD1. The V and J ends lost 7 bases and 2 bases, in that order; junction bases with no gene match: 9. This CDR3 region has 15 residues. Per germline, CDR1 MNHEY and CDR2 SVGAGI. CDR3 sequence reads: CASTRQGLEQETQYF. Written as DNA, the CDR3 is TGTGCCAGCACCCGACAGGGGCTTGAACAAGAGACCCAGTACTTC.

The CDR3 nucleotides are TGCGCCAGCAGCTTTCGTGAGGGGGCCAAAGCTTTCTTT. Encoded protein: CASSFREGAKAFF. The gene calls are TRBV5-1 and TRBJ1-1; 7 bases line up with TRBD1. The CDR3 runs 13 residues. The trim removed 2 bases at V and 9 bases at J, leaving 7 bases unmatched. Germline V CDR1 and CDR2: SGHRS, YFSETQ.

This sequence joins TRBV19 and TRBJ2-7; 7 nucleotides align to TRBD2. The CDR3 has 12 residues. CDR1 LNHDA and CDR2 SQIVND come from the germline V gene (reference sequence). The trim removed 10 bases at V and 4 bases at J, leaving 7 bases unmatched. The CDR3 region is CATSGTNYEQYF. CDR3 in DNA: TGTGCCACCTCCGGGACTAATTACGAGCAGTACTTC.

This clone is a singleton in its sample. The chain joins TRBV6-1 to TRBJ2-1; D remains ambiguous. This CDR3 is 14 amino acids long. The germline V gene encodes CDR1 MNHNS and CDR2 SASEGT. The V end lost 3 bases, the J end lost 7 bases, and 13 bases lay between the germline ends. CDR3 DNA sequence: TGTGCCAGCAGTGAGAGAGACTTGGGTAATGAGCAGTTCTTC. This gives the protein CASSERDLGNEQFF.

The genes are TRBV3-1 (or the pseudogene TRBV3-2) and TRBJ2-3; D gene uncertain. Germline assignment: CDR1 LGHDT and CDR2 YNNKEL (reference sequence). The V gene lost 2 bases and the J gene lost 5 bases, with 11 bases spanning the gap. The length of the CDR3 is 14 residues. The CDR3 DNA follows: TGTGCCAGCAGCCAAACGCTAGTCGGAGATACGCAGTATTTT. This translates into CASSQTLVGDTQYF.

The J gene is TRBJ2-7, the V gene TRBV5-5, with a possible D match to TRBD2 (6 bases). There are 14 residues in the CDR3. Trimming left V 6 bases short and J 0 bases short, with 13 bases between. CDR1 is SGHKS and CDR2 is YYEKEE in the germline V gene (reference sequence). CDR3 loop: CASTPGGISYEQYF. The CDR3 nucleotides are TGTGCCAGCACCCCTGGAGGGATCTCCTACGAGCAGTACTTC. The variable domain in full, completed from reference TRBV5-5 and TRBJ2-7, reads DAGVTQSPTHLIKTRGQQVTLRCSPISGHKSVSWYQQVLGQGPQFIFQYYEKEERGRGNFPDRFSARQFPNYSSELNVNALLLGDSALYLCASTPGGISYEQYFGPGTRLTVT.

A word on this clone: One end of the junction varies from germline; a read error may be responsible. The rearrangement links TRBV19 to TRBJ1-4, with D perhaps matching TRBD1 (5 bases). The germline V gene encodes CDR1 LNHDA and CDR2 SQIVND (reference sequence). The CDR3 extends over 16 amino acids. Here the CDR3 reads CASSIATGTPFLGITF. CDR3 sequence (DNA): TGTGCCAGTAGTATAGCGACCGGGACTCCCTTTTTGGGCATTACATTT.

This chain links TRBV27 with TRBJ2-7; possible D gene TRBD1, 6 bases. CDR3 length: 13 amino acids. V was pared by 6 bases and J by 7 bases, with 16 bases between. Germline assignment: CDR1 MNHEY and CDR2 SMNVEV (reference sequence). Written as DNA, the CDR3 is TGTGCCAGCAGGAGGGGGACGGTGGGGGAGCAGTACTTC. Translating gives CASRRGTVGEQYF.

The chain recombines TRBV19 with TRBJ1-5, with 7 positions matching TRBD1. Trimming cost V 6 bases and J 6 bases; bases outside gene matches: 5. CDR3 size: 13 residues. Germline V CDR1 and CDR2: LNHDA, SQIVND (reference sequence). The CDR3 is CASRGKGAQPQHF. Written as DNA, the CDR3 is TGTGCCAGTAGAGGGAAGGGGGCTCAGCCCCAGCATTTT.

This clone showed up just a few times. The V and J genes are TRBV6-5 and TRBJ1-3; 8 nucleotides line up with TRBD1. V lost 4 bases and J lost 0; bases outside the gene matches: 2. Per germline, CDR1 MNHEY and CDR2 SVGAGI. The length of the CDR3 is 15 residues. CDR3 amino acids: CASSSTGGSGNTIYF. The CDR3 DNA sequence: TGTGCCAGCAGTTCCACAGGGGGCTCTGGAAACACCATATATTTT.

The chain links TRBV21-1 to TRBJ2-3; TRBD2 is taken as the D call from the table, unchecked against the DNA. TRBV21-1 is a pseudogene. This CDR3 comprises 11 residues. The CDR3 DNA follows: TGTGCCAGCAGCCTCACAGATACGCAGTATTTT. This codes for CASSLTDTQYF.

This clone came up once. V is TRBV18 and J is TRBJ2-2; maybe TRBD2 (7 bases). CDR1 and CDR2 from the germline V gene are KGHSH and LQKENI. CDR3 length: 16 residues. The V end lost 3 bases, the J end lost 2 bases, and 13 bases lay between the germline ends. CDR3 sequence (DNA): TGTGCCAGCTCACCCCGGGGGGCTGCCAACACCGGGGAGCTGTTTTTT. Amino acid sequence: CASSPRGAANTGELFF. Filled out from reference TRBV18 and TRBJ2-2, the complete variable domain reads NAGVMQNPRHLVRRRGQEARLRCSPMKGHSHVYWYRQLPEEGLKFMVYLQKENIIDESGMPKERFSAEFPKEGPSILRIQQVVRGDSAAYFCASSPRGAANTGELFFGEGSRLTVL.

The chain combines TRBV6-6 with TRBJ2-5; TRBD2 might be the D (6 bases). This CDR3 is 14 amino acids long. Germline CDR1 is MNHNY and CDR2 is SVGAGI (reference sequence). Deletions cut 3 bases from V and 2 bases from J, with 10 bases between. DNA of the CDR3: TGTGCCAGCAGTTATGGAGGGGAACAAGAGACCCAGTACTTC. It specifies CASSYGGEQETQYF.

This chain connects TRBV2 to TRBJ1-2, with D perhaps TRBD1 (5 bases). Germline-derived CDR1 and CDR2 are SNHLY and FYNNEI. The CDR3 runs 16 residues. V lost 1 base to trimming and J lost 0 bases, with 12 bases between them. CDR3 DNA: TGTGCCAGCAGTGAAGGTTTCAGGGCCGCTAACTATGGCTACACCTTC. Translation gives CASSEGFRAANYGYTF.

This chain joins TRBV5-4 and TRBJ2-7; tentative D call: TRBD2 (5 bases). CDR1 and CDR2 (germline): SGHNT, YYREEE (reference sequence). CDR3 length: 12 residues. V was cut by 8 bases and J by 6 bases, with 15 bases left in between. CDR3 DNA: TGTGCCAGTAACAGCCCCCGGGGCGAGCAGTACTTC. Protein sequence: CASNSPRGEQYF.

The genes are TRBV10-1 and TRBJ1-2; D unclear. The ends were cut back, 0 bases at V and 6 bases at J, with 14 bases in the middle. Germline V gene sequence: CDR1 WNHNN, CDR2 SYGVQD (reference sequence). The CDR3 covers 15 residues. DNA for the CDR3: TGCGCCAGCAGTGAGTCGGTGAGGGCACGCCATGGCTACACCTTC. Amino acid sequence: CASSESVRARHGYTF.